A selection of T cell receptor beta chains follows, all from one sample in a study of blood T cell repertoires in COVID-19. Sequencing used immunoSEQ multiplex PCR; TCRdb keeps in-frame clones, though not all of them. This sample has over 250,000 clones, with approximately 90% found just once. The source material was peripheral blood. These receptors were obtained from a woman aged 35 to 49 who had recovered from COVID-19. Each CDR3 is given with its conserved first and last residue. The D gene is left open where the match is weak. Only some rows state a clone size, as once, few, many or a class for expanded clones.

TRBV10-3	TRBD2	TRBJ2-3	.	CAIRRTSGTDTQYF	TGTGCCATCAGGAGGACTAGCGGCACAGATACGCAGTATTTT
TRBV18	TRBD1	TRBJ1-5	.	CASSPQARGSGQPQHF	TGTGCCAGCTCACCACAGGCCAGGGGGTCGGGGCAGCCCCAGCATTTT
TRBV2	.	TRBJ1-1	.	CASSTSNPPDF	TGTGCCAGCAGTACGAGCAACCCGCCCGACTTT
TRBV14	.	TRBJ1-2	.	CASSPWSRGYGYTF	TGTGCCAGCAGCCCCTGGTCCCGGGGCTATGGCTACACCTTC
TRBV9	TRBD1	TRBJ1-4	.	CASSNLQGAGEKLFF	TGTGCCAGCAGCAACCTCCAGGGGGCGGGTGAAAAACTGTTTTTT
TRBV3-1/TRBV3-2	.	TRBJ2-3	.	CASSPQGWVHTDTQYF	TGTGCCAGCAGCCCCCAGGGGTGGGTACACACAGATACGCAGTATTTT
TRBV7-9	.	TRBJ2-5	.	CASSGGTAQETQYF	TGTGCCAGCAGTGGGGGGACAGCCCAAGAGACCCAGTACTTC
TRBV30	.	TRBJ1-5	.	CAWSVGDQPQHF	TGTGCCTGGAGCGTCGGGGATCAGCCCCAGCATTTT
TRBV29-1	.	TRBJ1-4	.	CSAEGGRGTNEKLFF	TGCAGCGCTGAGGGGGGGAGGGGAACTAATGAAAAACTGTTTTTT
TRBV11-2	TRBD2	TRBJ2-3	.	CASSPRTSGMTDTQYF	TGTGCCAGCAGCCCCCGGACTAGCGGGATGACAGATACGCAGTATTTT
TRBV7-7	.	TRBJ2-3	.	CASSRGLPGGADTQYF	TGTGCTAGCAGCCGGGGACTCCCCGGCGGGGCAGATACGCAGTATTTT
TRBV6-1	.	TRBJ1-6	.	CASSDPGVGSPLHF	TGTGCCAGCAGTGACCCCGGGGTTGGTTCACCCCTCCACTTT
TRBV19	.	TRBJ1-2	.	CASSTPLSGTRPYGYTF	TGTGCCAGTAGTACCCCCCTTAGTGGGACACGGCCGTATGGCTACACCTTC
TRBV4-1	TRBD1	TRBJ1-4	.	CASSPQGAGATTNEKLFF	TGCGCCAGCAGCCCCCAGGGGGCAGGAGCCACAACTAATGAAAAACTGTTTTTT
TRBV27	.	TRBJ2-1	.	CASSSPSAGSSPFF	TGTGCCAGCAGTTCCCCCTCGGCGGGGTCGAGTCCGTTCTTC
TRBV3-1/TRBV3-2	.	TRBJ1-5	many	CASSQGTGGDQPQHF	TGTGCCAGCAGCCAAGGCACCGGCGGGGATCAGCCCCAGCATTTT
TRBV11-2	TRBD2	TRBJ2-5	.	CASSLYPGGGETQYF	TGTGCCAGCAGCTTGTATCCGGGAGGAGGGGAGACCCAGTACTTC
TRBV28	TRBD1	TRBJ2-7	once	CASRPLTGQGIYEQYF	TGTGCCAGCAGGCCGCTCACGGGACAGGGGATCTACGAGCAGTACTTC
TRBV5-1	.	TRBJ1-2	.	CASSFGTLIYGYTF	TGCGCCAGCAGCTTCGGGACTCTTATTTATGGCTACACCTTC
TRBV27	TRBD1	TRBJ2-7	.	CASPRDRGSQQYF	TGTGCCAGCCCCCGGGACAGGGGGTCTCAGCAGTACTTC
TRBV10-3	TRBD1	TRBJ2-1	.	CAISGTRDRGRNEQFF	TGTGCCATCAGTGGAACCCGGGACAGGGGGCGGAATGAGCAGTTCTTC
TRBV19	.	TRBJ2-5	.	CASSGLARQETQYF	TGTGCCAGTAGTGGCCTAGCGCGCCAAGAGACCCAGTACTTC
TRBV10-3	.	TRBJ2-7	.	CASGTFYEQYF	TGTGCCAGCGGGACTTTCTACGAGCAGTACTTC
TRBV24-1	TRBD1	TRBJ1-2	once	CATSESRGPSYGYTF	TGTGCCACCAGTGAATCCAGGGGGCCTAGCTATGGCTACACCTTC
TRBV18	TRBD2	TRBJ2-3	.	CASSTSGLSTDTQYF	TGTGCCAGCTCAACTAGCGGGCTAAGCACAGATACGCAGTATTTT
TRBV5-1	.	TRBJ1-1	.	CASSLAGREAFF	TGCGCCAGCAGCTTGGCTGGGAGAGAAGCTTTCTTT
TRBV4-1	TRBD1	TRBJ1-5	.	CASSQVRGDRTNNQPQHF	TGCGCCAGCAGCCAAGTAAGGGGGGACAGAACCAACAATCAGCCCCAGCATTTT
TRBV7-8	TRBD2	TRBJ2-5	.	CASSLRVGTIHF	TGTGCCAGCAGCCTTCGTGTCGGGACTATTCACTTC
TRBV7-3	.	TRBJ1-1	.	CASSPTPGRGTEAFF	TGTGCCAGCAGCCCCACCCCGGGGCGGGGTACTGAAGCTTTCTTT
TRBV12-3/TRBV12-4	.	TRBJ1-5	few	CASSKTTVQPQHF	TGTGCCAGCAGCAAAACGACAGTGCAGCCCCAGCATTTT
TRBV19	.	TRBJ1-4	once	CASSISPVGSGKLFF	TGTGCCAGTAGTATATCACCGGTGGGTTCAGGAAAACTGTTTTTT
TRBV19	.	TRBJ2-5	.	CASSTLGGQETQYF	TGTGCCAGTAGTACCCTCGGCGGCCAAGAGACCCAGTACTTC
TRBV6-4	.	TRBJ1-1	.	CASSASQGGNTEAFF	TGTGCCAGCAGTGCATCACAGGGCGGGAACACTGAAGCTTTCTTT
TRBV10-3	TRBD1	TRBJ1-1	.	CAISGTRGRTEAFF	TGTGCCATCAGTGGTACCAGGGGGCGGACTGAAGCTTTCTTT
TRBV5-1	TRBD2	TRBJ2-1	.	CASSLVVAGAHGDEQFF	TGCGCCAGCAGCTTGGTGGTAGCGGGAGCCCACGGGGATGAGCAGTTCTTC
TRBV7-9	TRBD1	TRBJ2-7	few	CATANWTGFSYEQYF	TGTGCCACCGCCAATTGGACAGGGTTCTCCTACGAGCAGTACTTC
TRBV9	TRBD1	TRBJ1-2	.	CASSLSRTGAYGYTF	TGTGCCAGCAGCCTGTCCAGGACAGGGGCCTATGGCTACACCTTC
TRBV6-4	TRBD2	TRBJ2-7	.	CASSALAGVEQYF	TGTGCCAGCAGTGCGCTAGCGGGAGTTGAGCAGTACTTC
TRBV7-9	.	TRBJ1-1	few	CASSPRQPGGTEAFF	TGTGCCAGCAGCCCCAGACAGCCCGGTGGGACTGAAGCTTTCTTT
TRBV27	TRBD2	TRBJ2-1	.	CASSFGRSPYNEQFF	TGTGCCAGCAGTTTCGGGAGGTCGCCCTACAATGAGCAGTTCTTC
TRBV6-5	.	TRBJ1-1	.	CASSYSGGTEAFF	TGTGCCAGCAGTTACTCCGGGGGCACTGAAGCTTTCTTT
TRBV6-2/TRBV6-3	.	TRBJ1-2	.	CASSYVVGYGYTF	TGTGCCAGCAGTTACGTGGTCGGCTATGGCTACACCTTC
TRBV3-1/TRBV3-2	TRBD1	TRBJ1-6	.	CASSRGQGRVSPLHF	TGTGCCAGCAGCCGCGGACAGGGTCGTGTTTCACCCCTCCACTTT
TRBV29-1	.	TRBJ1-2	.	CSVPAGGAHYGYTF	TGCAGCGTACCCGCGGGGGGGGCCCACTATGGCTACACCTTC
TRBV30	TRBD1	TRBJ2-6	.	CAWSVRGRTGLGGANVLTF	TGTGCCTGGAGTGTAAGAGGTAGGACAGGGCTTGGTGGGGCCAACGTCCTGACTTTC
TRBV6-5	TRBD2	TRBJ2-1	.	CASSYPGLAPPEQFF	TGTGCCAGCAGTTACCCGGGACTAGCCCCCCCCGAGCAGTTCTTC
TRBV18	TRBD1	TRBJ2-1	once	CASSPPAGTGGYNEQFF	TGTGCCAGCTCACCACCGGCCGGGACAGGGGGATACAATGAGCAGTTCTTC
TRBV28	.	TRBJ2-5	.	CASSLGLGPQETQYF	TGTGCCAGCAGTTTGGGCTTGGGCCCGCAAGAGACCCAGTACTTC
TRBV9	TRBD1	TRBJ2-3	.	CASSARTGSTDTQYF	TGTGCCAGCAGCGCCCGGACAGGGAGTACAGATACGCAGTATTTT
TRBV28	.	TRBJ2-6	.	CASSSNSGANVLTF	TGTGCCAGCAGCTCTAACTCTGGGGCCAACGTCCTGACTTTC
TRBV19	.	TRBJ2-3	.	CASSMGAGVTQYF	TGTGCCAGTAGTATGGGGGCCGGGGTGACGCAGTATTTT